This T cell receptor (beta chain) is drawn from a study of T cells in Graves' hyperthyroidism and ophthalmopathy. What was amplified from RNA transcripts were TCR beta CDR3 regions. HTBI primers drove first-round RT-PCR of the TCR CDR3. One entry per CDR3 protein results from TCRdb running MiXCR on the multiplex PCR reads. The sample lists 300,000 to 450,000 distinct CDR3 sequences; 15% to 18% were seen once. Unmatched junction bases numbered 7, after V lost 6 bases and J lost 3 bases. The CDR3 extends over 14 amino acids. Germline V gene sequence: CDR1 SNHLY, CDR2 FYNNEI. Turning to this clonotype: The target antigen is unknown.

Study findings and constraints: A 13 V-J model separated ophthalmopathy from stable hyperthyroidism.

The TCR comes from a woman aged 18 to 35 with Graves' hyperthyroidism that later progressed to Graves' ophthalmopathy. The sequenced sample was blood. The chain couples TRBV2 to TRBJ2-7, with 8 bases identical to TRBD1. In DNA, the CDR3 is TGTGCCAGCAGGACGGACAGGGAAAACTACGAGCAGTACTTC. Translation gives CASRTDRENYEQYF.